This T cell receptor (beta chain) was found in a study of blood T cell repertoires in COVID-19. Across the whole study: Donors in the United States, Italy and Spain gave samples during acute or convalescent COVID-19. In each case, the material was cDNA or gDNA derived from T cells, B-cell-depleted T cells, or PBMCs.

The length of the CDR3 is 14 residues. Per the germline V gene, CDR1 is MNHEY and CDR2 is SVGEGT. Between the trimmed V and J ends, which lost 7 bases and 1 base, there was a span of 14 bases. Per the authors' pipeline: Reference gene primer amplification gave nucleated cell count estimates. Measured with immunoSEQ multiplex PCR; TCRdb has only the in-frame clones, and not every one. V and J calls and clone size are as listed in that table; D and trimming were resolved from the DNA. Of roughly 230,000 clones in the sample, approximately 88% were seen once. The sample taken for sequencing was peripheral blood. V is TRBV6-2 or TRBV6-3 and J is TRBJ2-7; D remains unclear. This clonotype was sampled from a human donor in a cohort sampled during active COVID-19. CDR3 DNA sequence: TGTGCCAGCATCCCCGGCGGTACGTCCTACGAGCAGTACTTC. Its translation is CASIPGGTSYEQYF.